These T cell receptor beta chains were read from a single sample in a study of shared clonotypes between healthy human individuals. The data were produced by immunoSEQ multiplex PCR, yet TCRdb's version contains in-frame clones alone and is incomplete. Among about 2.1 million clones listed, 93% were seen once. Sequences were obtained from naive CD8+ T cells from PBMCs. Receptor source: a young man in good health. Some clones in this sample may be carry-over from other donors' samples. Each CDR3 is given with its conserved first and last residue. Fields, in order: D gene, clone size, V gene, J gene, CDR3 DNA, CDR3 protein. A D gene is named only where the DNA matches it firmly. Clone size, where shown, is once, few, many, or a class for clones that have expanded.

d_call: NA
clone_size: NA
v_call: TRBV20-1
j_call: TRBJ2-7
cdr3_nt: TGCAGTGCTAGTGACGGCGAGCAGTACTTC
cdr3_aa: CSASDGEQYF

d_call: TRBD2
clone_size: NA
v_call: TRBV9
j_call: TRBJ2-3
cdr3_nt: TGTGCCAGCAGCATAACCGGGACTAGAAGAACAGATACGCAGTATTTT
cdr3_aa: CASSITGTRRTDTQYF

d_call: NA
clone_size: once
v_call: TRBV6-5
j_call: TRBJ2-5
cdr3_nt: TGTGCCAGCAGACCCCCTGGAGAGACCCAGTACTTC
cdr3_aa: CASRPPGETQYF

d_call: NA
clone_size: NA
v_call: TRBV27
j_call: TRBJ2-4
cdr3_nt: TGTGCCAGCAGTGGCCTAGGACCGATTCTAGCCAAAAACATTCAGTACTTC
cdr3_aa: CASSGLGPILAKNIQYF

d_call: NA
clone_size: NA
v_call: TRBV11-2
j_call: TRBJ2-7
cdr3_nt: TGTGCCAGCAGCCCTACGAACTACGAGCAGTACTTC
cdr3_aa: CASSPTNYEQYF

d_call: NA
clone_size: NA
v_call: TRBV28
j_call: TRBJ2-4
cdr3_nt: TGTGCCAGCAGTTCCCCCCACGGACCGATACTAGCCAAAAACATTCAGTACTTC
cdr3_aa: CASSSPHGPILAKNIQYF

d_call: TRBD2
clone_size: NA
v_call: TRBV7-8
j_call: TRBJ2-3
cdr3_nt: TGTGCCAGCAGCTTAGCGATAGCGGGAGGGCCAGATACGCAGTATTTT
cdr3_aa: CASSLAIAGGPDTQYF

d_call: NA
clone_size: NA
v_call: TRBV9
j_call: TRBJ2-7
cdr3_nt: TGTGCCAGCAGCGTAGGGGGTAATGACTACGAGCAGTACTTC
cdr3_aa: CASSVGGNDYEQYF

d_call: TRBD1
clone_size: NA
v_call: TRBV4-3
j_call: TRBJ1-5
cdr3_nt: TGCGCCAGCAGCCAGACAGGGAACAATCAGCCCCAGCATTTT
cdr3_aa: CASSQTGNNQPQHF

d_call: TRBD2
clone_size: NA
v_call: TRBV2
j_call: TRBJ2-7
cdr3_nt: TGTGCCAGCAGTGAATCGGGTCTAGCGGGATTGTCCTACGAGCAGTACTTC
cdr3_aa: CASSESGLAGLSYEQYF

d_call: TRBD1
clone_size: NA
v_call: TRBV28
j_call: TRBJ2-7
cdr3_nt: TGTGCCTCGGGACAGGCGACCTACGAGCAGTACTTC
cdr3_aa: CASGQATYEQYF

d_call: NA
clone_size: NA
v_call: TRBV15
j_call: TRBJ1-2
cdr3_nt: TGTGCCACCAGGGCAGCCGCTAACTATGGCTACACCTTC
cdr3_aa: CATRAAANYGYTF

d_call: NA
clone_size: NA
v_call: TRBV4-2
j_call: TRBJ2-1
cdr3_nt: TGTGCCAGCAGCCACGGACTTCTAACCTACAATGAGCAGTTCTTC
cdr3_aa: CASSHGLLTYNEQFF

d_call: NA
clone_size: NA
v_call: TRBV6-6
j_call: TRBJ1-4
cdr3_nt: TGTGCCAGCAGTTACTCGAGGGACATTAATGAAAAACTGTTTTTT
cdr3_aa: CASSYSRDINEKLFF

d_call: NA
clone_size: NA
v_call: TRBV4-1
j_call: TRBJ2-7
cdr3_nt: TGCGCCAGCAGCCAAGATCCTGCGGCGATTGACGAGCAGTACTTC
cdr3_aa: CASSQDPAAIDEQYF

d_call: TRBD2
clone_size: NA
v_call: TRBV7-9
j_call: TRBJ2-1
cdr3_nt: TGTGCCAGCAGCTTAGATCCTAGCGGGGGTTACAATGAGCAGTTCTTC
cdr3_aa: CASSLDPSGGYNEQFF

d_call: TRBD1
clone_size: once
v_call: TRBV27
j_call: TRBJ1-2
cdr3_nt: TGTGCCAGCAGTTACGGGACAGCCTATGGCTACACCTTC
cdr3_aa: CASSYGTAYGYTF

d_call: NA
clone_size: NA
v_call: TRBV7-9
j_call: TRBJ2-1
cdr3_nt: TGTGCCAGCAGGTTCTCTCTGGGGCCCTCATGGAATGAGCAGTTCTTC
cdr3_aa: CASRFSLGPSWNEQFF

d_call: TRBD1
clone_size: NA
v_call: TRBV19
j_call: TRBJ2-7
cdr3_nt: TGTGCCAGTAGTATCCGGGACAGGGACGACGAGCAGTACTTC
cdr3_aa: CASSIRDRDDEQYF

d_call: NA
clone_size: NA
v_call: TRBV6-6
j_call: TRBJ1-5
cdr3_nt: TGTGCCAGCAGTTACTCGTGGGAACCCCGCGATCAGCCCCAGCATTTT
cdr3_aa: CASSYSWEPRDQPQHF

d_call: NA
clone_size: NA
v_call: TRBV6-5
j_call: TRBJ2-2
cdr3_nt: TGTGCCAGCAGTTACAGGGGGACCGGGGAGCTGTTTTTT
cdr3_aa: CASSYRGTGELFF

d_call: TRBD2
clone_size: once
v_call: TRBV6-1
j_call: TRBJ2-1
cdr3_nt: TGTGCCAGCAGTGAATATAGCGGGCCCTCCTACAATGAGCAGTTCTTC
cdr3_aa: CASSEYSGPSYNEQFF

d_call: NA
clone_size: NA
v_call: TRBV4-1
j_call: TRBJ2-1
cdr3_nt: TGCGCCAGCAGCCAAGTGTACAATGAGCAGTTCTTC
cdr3_aa: CASSQVYNEQFF

d_call: NA
clone_size: NA
v_call: TRBV28
j_call: TRBJ1-1
cdr3_nt: TGTGCCAGCAGGAGTCTCGGGGGCGGGGATTCAATGAACACTGAAGCTTTCTTT
cdr3_aa: CASRSLGGGDSMNTEAFF

d_call: TRBD1
clone_size: once
v_call: TRBV9
j_call: TRBJ2-5
cdr3_nt: TGTGCCAGCAGCCTGGGACAGGGGGCAAAAGAGACCCAGTACTTC
cdr3_aa: CASSLGQGAKETQYF

d_call: NA
clone_size: NA
v_call: TRBV14
j_call: TRBJ2-1
cdr3_nt: TGTGCCAGCAGCCCCTACGGCTCCTACAATGAGCAGTTCTTC
cdr3_aa: CASSPYGSYNEQFF

d_call: NA
clone_size: NA
v_call: TRBV4-3
j_call: TRBJ1-2
cdr3_nt: TGCGCCAGCAGCCCTAGAGGGGGGTGGTATGGCTACACCTTC
cdr3_aa: CASSPRGGWYGYTF

d_call: TRBD2
clone_size: NA
v_call: TRBV10-2
j_call: TRBJ2-1
cdr3_nt: TGCGCCAGCAGTGCCAGCGGGAGCTGGGACAATGAGCAGTTCTTC
cdr3_aa: CASSASGSWDNEQFF

d_call: TRBD1
clone_size: few
v_call: TRBV7-9
j_call: TRBJ1-1
cdr3_nt: TGTGCCAGCAGCGCCTACGCCGGGACAGGACTTACTGAAGCTTTCTTT
cdr3_aa: CASSAYAGTGLTEAFF

d_call: NA
clone_size: NA
v_call: TRBV5-6
j_call: TRBJ2-2
cdr3_nt: TGTGCCAGCAGCACAGCCGCGGGGGAGCTGTTTTTT
cdr3_aa: CASSTAAGELFF

d_call: TRBD2
clone_size: NA
v_call: TRBV28
j_call: TRBJ2-4
cdr3_nt: TGTGCCAGCAGTTCCGATAGCCCTGCGGGGGTGGACATTCAGTACTTC
cdr3_aa: CASSSDSPAGVDIQYF

d_call: TRBD2
clone_size: NA
v_call: TRBV28
j_call: TRBJ2-3
cdr3_nt: TGTGCCAGCAGTTTAATGCGGGAGGTATCAGATACGCAGTATTTT
cdr3_aa: CASSLMREVSDTQYF

d_call: TRBD2
clone_size: NA
v_call: TRBV11-2
j_call: TRBJ2-7
cdr3_nt: TGTGCCAGCAGCCCGGGACTAGCGCTCTCCTACGAGCAGTACTTC
cdr3_aa: CASSPGLALSYEQYF

d_call: TRBD1
clone_size: NA
v_call: TRBV28
j_call: TRBJ2-7
cdr3_nt: TGTGCCAGCAGTGGTCTCGGGACCGGGACAGGGTGGACCTACGAGCAGTACTTC
cdr3_aa: CASSGLGTGTGWTYEQYF

d_call: TRBD1
clone_size: once
v_call: TRBV10-3
j_call: TRBJ2-2
cdr3_nt: TGTGCCATCAGTGGGGGGACAGGAGCCATGAAGTGGGAGCTGTTTTTT
cdr3_aa: CAISGGTGAMKWELFF

d_call: TRBD2
clone_size: NA
v_call: TRBV2
j_call: TRBJ2-3
cdr3_nt: TGTGCCAGCAGTGATTTAGCGGGGCCCGATACGCAGTATTTT
cdr3_aa: CASSDLAGPDTQYF

d_call: TRBD2
clone_size: NA
v_call: TRBV7-9
j_call: TRBJ2-2
cdr3_nt: TGTGCCAGCAGCTCGAAGACTAGCGGGACCACCGGGGAGCTGTTTTTT
cdr3_aa: CASSSKTSGTTGELFF

d_call: TRBD2
clone_size: NA
v_call: TRBV2
j_call: TRBJ2-5
cdr3_nt: TGTGCCAGCAGTGACCGTAGCGGGGCTCAAGAGACCCAGTACTTC
cdr3_aa: CASSDRSGAQETQYF

d_call: TRBD2
clone_size: NA
v_call: TRBV14
j_call: TRBJ2-1
cdr3_nt: TGTGCCAGCAGCCAAGATAGGACTAGGCAGTTCTTC
cdr3_aa: CASSQDRTRQFF

d_call: NA
clone_size: NA
v_call: TRBV5-6
j_call: TRBJ2-7
cdr3_nt: TGTGCCAGCAGCTCGACAGGCGAGCAGTACTTC
cdr3_aa: CASSSTGEQYF

d_call: NA
clone_size: NA
v_call: TRBV19
j_call: TRBJ2-3
cdr3_nt: TGTGCCAGTAGTATACAGGGCCCTAGCACAGATACGCAGTATTTT
cdr3_aa: CASSIQGPSTDTQYF

d_call: NA
clone_size: NA
v_call: TRBV9
j_call: TRBJ2-3
cdr3_nt: TGTGCCAGCAGCCACCCCGGGTATGCGTCCACAGATACGCAGTATTTT
cdr3_aa: CASSHPGYASTDTQYF

d_call: TRBD2
clone_size: NA
v_call: TRBV28
j_call: TRBJ2-1
cdr3_nt: TGTGCCAGCAGTTTTACTAGCGGAGAGGTTTTCGAGTTCTTC
cdr3_aa: CASSFTSGEVFEFF

d_call: NA
clone_size: NA
v_call: TRBV4-1
j_call: TRBJ1-1
cdr3_nt: TGCGCCAGCAGCCACGGCGGGGGGCGCACTGAAGCTTTCTTT
cdr3_aa: CASSHGGGRTEAFF